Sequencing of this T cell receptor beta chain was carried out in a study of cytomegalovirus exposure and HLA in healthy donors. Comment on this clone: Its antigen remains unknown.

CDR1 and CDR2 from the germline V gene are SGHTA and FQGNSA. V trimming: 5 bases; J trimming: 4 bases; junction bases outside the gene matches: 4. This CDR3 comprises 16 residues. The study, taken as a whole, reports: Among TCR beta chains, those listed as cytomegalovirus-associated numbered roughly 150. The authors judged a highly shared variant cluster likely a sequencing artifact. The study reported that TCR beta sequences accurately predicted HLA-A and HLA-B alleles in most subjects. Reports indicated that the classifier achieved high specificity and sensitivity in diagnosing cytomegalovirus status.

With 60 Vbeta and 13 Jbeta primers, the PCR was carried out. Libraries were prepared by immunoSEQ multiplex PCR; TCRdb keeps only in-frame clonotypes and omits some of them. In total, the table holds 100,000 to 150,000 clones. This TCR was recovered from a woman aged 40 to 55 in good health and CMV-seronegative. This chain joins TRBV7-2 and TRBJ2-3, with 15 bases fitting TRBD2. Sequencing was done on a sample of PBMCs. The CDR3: CASSPRTSGGADTQYF. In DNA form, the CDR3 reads TGTGCCAGCAGCCCGCGGACTAGCGGGGGGGCAGATACGCAGTATTTT.